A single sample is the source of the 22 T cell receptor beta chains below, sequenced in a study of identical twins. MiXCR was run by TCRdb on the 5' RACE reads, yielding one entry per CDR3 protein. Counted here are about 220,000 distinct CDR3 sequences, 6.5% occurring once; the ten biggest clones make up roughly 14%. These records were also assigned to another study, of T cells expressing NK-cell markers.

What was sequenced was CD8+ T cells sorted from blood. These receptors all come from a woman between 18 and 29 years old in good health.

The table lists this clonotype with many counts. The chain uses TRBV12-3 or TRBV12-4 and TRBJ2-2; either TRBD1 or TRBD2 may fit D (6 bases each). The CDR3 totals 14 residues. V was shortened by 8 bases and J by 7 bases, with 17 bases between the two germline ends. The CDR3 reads CASFPGAGHGELFF. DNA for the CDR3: TGTGCCAGCTTTCCGGGGGCCGGGCACGGGGAGCTGTTTTTT.

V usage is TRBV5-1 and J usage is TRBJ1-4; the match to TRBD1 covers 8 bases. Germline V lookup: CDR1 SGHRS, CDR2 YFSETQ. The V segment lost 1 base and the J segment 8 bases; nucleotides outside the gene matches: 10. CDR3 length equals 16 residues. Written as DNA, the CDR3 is TGCGCCAGCAGCTTGTTCTTGGGGACAGGAGAAGAAAAACTGTTTTTT. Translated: CASSLFLGTGEEKLFF.

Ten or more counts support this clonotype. The chain's CDR3 is CASSPIQETQYF. CDR3 nucleotide sequence: TGTGCCAGCAGCCCCATCCAAGAGACCCAGTACTTC. The V gene is TRBV12-3 or TRBV12-4, the J gene TRBJ2-5, with D unclear. The CDR3 covers 12 residues. The V end was cut by 6 bases, the J end by 1 base, with 6 bases between.

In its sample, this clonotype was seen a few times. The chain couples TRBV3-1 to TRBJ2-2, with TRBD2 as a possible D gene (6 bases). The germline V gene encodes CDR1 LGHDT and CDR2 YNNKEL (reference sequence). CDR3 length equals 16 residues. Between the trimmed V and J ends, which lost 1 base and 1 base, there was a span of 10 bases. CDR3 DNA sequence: TGTGCCAGCAGCCAAGTTGGAGGGAAGAACACCGGGGAGCTGTTTTTT. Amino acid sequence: CASSQVGGKNTGELFF.

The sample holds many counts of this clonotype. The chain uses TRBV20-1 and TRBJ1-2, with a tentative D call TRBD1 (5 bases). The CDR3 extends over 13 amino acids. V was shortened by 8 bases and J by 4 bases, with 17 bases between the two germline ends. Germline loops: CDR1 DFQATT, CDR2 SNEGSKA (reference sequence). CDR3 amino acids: CSLPGTDAYGYTF. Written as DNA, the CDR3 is TGCAGTTTACCCGGGACCGACGCCTATGGCTACACCTTC.

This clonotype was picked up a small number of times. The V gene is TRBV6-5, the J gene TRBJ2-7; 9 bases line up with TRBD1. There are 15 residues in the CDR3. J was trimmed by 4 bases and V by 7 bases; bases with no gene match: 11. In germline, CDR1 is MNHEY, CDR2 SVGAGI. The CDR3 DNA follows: TGTGCCAGCATTACCCGGGACAGGGTATTTTACGAGCAGTACTTC. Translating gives CASITRDRVFYEQYF.

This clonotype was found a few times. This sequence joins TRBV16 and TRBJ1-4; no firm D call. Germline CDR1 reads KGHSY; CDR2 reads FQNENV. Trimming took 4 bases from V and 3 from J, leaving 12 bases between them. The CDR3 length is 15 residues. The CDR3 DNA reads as TGTGCCAGCAGCCTGCCGTTGGCCCCTAATGAAAAACTGTTTTTT. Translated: CASSLPLAPNEKLFF.

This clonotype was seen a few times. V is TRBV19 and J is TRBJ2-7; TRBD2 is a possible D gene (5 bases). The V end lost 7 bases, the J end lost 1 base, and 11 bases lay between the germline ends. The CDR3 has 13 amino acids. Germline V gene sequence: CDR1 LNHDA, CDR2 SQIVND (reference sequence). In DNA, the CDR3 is TGTGCCAGTAAAGTCCCGGGATCCTACGAGCAGTACTTC. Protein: CASKVPGSYEQYF. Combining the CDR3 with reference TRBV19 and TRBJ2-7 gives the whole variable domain DGGITQSPKYLFRKEGQNVTLSCEQNLNHDAMYWYRQDPGQGLRLIYYSQIVNDFQKGDIAEGYSVSREKKESFPLTVTSAQKNPTAFYLCASKVPGSYEQYFGPGTRLTVT.

The CDR3 here is CASSQRAENTEAFF. CDR3 DNA sequence: TGTGCCAGCAGCCAAAGGGCAGAGAACACTGAAGCTTTCTTT. The V call is TRBV3-1, the J call TRBJ1-1; D is uncertain. The CDR3 consists of 14 residues. The germline V gene encodes CDR1 LGHDT and CDR2 YNNKEL (reference sequence). Trimming removed 2 bases from V and 1 base from J, with 8 bases in between.

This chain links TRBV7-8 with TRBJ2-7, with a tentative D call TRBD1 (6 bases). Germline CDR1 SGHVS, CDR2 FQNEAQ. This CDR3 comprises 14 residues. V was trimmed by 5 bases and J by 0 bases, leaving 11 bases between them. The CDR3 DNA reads TGTGCCAGCAGCATCGGGACACCCTCCTACGAGCAGTACTTC. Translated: CASSIGTPSYEQYF.

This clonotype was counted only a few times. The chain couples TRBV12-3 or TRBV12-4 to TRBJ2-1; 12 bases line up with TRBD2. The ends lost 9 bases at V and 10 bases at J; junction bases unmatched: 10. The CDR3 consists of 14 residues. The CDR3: CASSTSGRFGEQFF. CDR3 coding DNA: TGTGCCAGTTCGACTAGCGGGAGATTTGGGGAGCAGTTCTTC.

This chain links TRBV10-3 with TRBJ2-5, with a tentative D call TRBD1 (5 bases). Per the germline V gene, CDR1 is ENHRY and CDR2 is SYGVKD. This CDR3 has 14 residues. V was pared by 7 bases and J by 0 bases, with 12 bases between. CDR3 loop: CAIKPQGYQETQYF. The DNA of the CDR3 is TGTGCCATCAAACCCCAGGGATACCAAGAGACCCAGTACTTC.

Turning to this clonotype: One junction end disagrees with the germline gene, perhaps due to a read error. The DNA of the CDR3 is TGTGCCAGCAGCTTTCATGACGGGCAAAACATTCAGCACTTC. This gives the protein CASSFHDGQNIQHF. The chain recombines TRBV13 with TRBJ2-4; D not resolved. Per germline, CDR1 PRHDT and CDR2 FYEKMQ (reference sequence). CDR3 length equals 14 residues.

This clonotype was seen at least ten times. DNA of the CDR3: TGTGCCAGCAGGGCCGGGACAGGGATCCAAGAGACCCAGTACTTC. This sequence encodes CASRAGTGIQETQYF. This chain uses TRBV7-6 with TRBJ2-5, with 9 bases fitting TRBD1. Germline trimming cut 6 bases from V and 1 base from J; bases unmatched to any gene: 6. Per the germline V gene, CDR1 is SGHVS and CDR2 is FNYEAQ. This CDR3 region has 15 residues.

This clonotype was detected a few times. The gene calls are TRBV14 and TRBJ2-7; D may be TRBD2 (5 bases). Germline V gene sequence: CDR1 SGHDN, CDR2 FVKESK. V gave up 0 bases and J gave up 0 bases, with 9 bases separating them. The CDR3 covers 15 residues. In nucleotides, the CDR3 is TGTGCCAGCAGCCAAGATTACGAGGGCTCCTACGAGCAGTACTTC. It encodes CASSQDYEGSYEQYF.

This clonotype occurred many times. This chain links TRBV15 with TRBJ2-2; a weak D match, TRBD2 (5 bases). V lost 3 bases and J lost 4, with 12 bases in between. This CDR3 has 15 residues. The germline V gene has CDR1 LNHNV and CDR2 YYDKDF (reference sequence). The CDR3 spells CATSRGRTGTGELFF. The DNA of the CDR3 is TGTGCCACCAGCAGGGGCCGGACTGGCACCGGGGAGCTGTTTTTT.

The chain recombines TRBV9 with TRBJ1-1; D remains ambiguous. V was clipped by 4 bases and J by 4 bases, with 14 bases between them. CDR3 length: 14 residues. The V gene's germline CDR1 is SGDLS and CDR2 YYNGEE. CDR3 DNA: TGTGCCAGCAGCCCCCGTTGGGGAACCACTGAAGCTTTCTTT. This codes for CASSPRWGTTEAFF.

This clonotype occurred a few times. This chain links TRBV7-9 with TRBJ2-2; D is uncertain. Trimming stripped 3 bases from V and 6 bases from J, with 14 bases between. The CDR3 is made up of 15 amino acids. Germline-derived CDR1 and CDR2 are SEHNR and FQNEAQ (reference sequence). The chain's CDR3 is CASSFGWSTAGELFF. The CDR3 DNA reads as TGTGCCAGCAGCTTCGGCTGGTCAACAGCCGGGGAGCTGTTTTTT.

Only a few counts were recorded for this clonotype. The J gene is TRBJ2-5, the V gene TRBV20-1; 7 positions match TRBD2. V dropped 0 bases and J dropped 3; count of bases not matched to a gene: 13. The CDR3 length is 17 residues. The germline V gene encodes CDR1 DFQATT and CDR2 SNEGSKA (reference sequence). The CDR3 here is CSARDLPSPAGKETQYF. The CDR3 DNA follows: TGCAGTGCTAGAGATCTACCCTCCCCAGCGGGGAAAGAGACCCAGTACTTC.

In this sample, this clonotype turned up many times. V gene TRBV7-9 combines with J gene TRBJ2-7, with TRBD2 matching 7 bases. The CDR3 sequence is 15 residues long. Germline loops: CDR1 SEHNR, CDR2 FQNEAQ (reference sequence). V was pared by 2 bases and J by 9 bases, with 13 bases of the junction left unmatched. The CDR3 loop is CASSLFVAGDERQYF. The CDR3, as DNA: TGTGCCAGCAGCTTATTCGTAGCGGGCGACGAACGGCAGTACTTC.

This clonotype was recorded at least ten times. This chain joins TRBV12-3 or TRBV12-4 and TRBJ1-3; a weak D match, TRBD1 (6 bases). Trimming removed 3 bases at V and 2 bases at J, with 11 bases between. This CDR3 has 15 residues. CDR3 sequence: CASSLKGGAGNTIYF. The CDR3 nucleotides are TGTGCCAGCAGTTTGAAGGGGGGTGCTGGAAACACCATATATTTT.

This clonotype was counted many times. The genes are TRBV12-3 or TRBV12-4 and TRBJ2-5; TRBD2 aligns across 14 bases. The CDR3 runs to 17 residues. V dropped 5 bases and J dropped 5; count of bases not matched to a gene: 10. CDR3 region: CASSPGTSGGLGETQYF. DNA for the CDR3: TGTGCCAGCAGTCCTGGGACTAGCGGGGGCTTAGGGGAGACCCAGTACTTC.